This TCR beta chain was sequenced in a study of CD8+ T cells in alopecia areata. Study summary: Twice a day, 5 to 10 mg of oral tofacitinib was administered to treated patients. Among treated patients, severity was scored by affected scalp area percentage.

CDR1 is MGHDK and CDR2 is SYGVNS in the germline V gene. The length of the CDR3 is 13 residues. V was shortened by 3 bases and J by 5 bases, with 5 bases between the two germline ends. The study, taken as a whole, reports: Clonality in lesional scalp, especially alopecia totalis/universalis, exceeded that of normal scalp.

Indicated treatment: oral pan-JAK inhibitor, 5-10 mg twice daily. Extracted RNA was reverse transcribed into cDNA, the sequencing template. TCRdb's table, derived via immunoSEQ multiplex PCR, lists solely in-frame clones and lacks some. The sample has about 270,000 clones, 60% seen once; the top ten hold about 0.89%. A word on this clone: No antigen is known for it.

The source is a human donor with alopecia areata. The rearrangement joins TRBV25-1 to TRBJ1-6; perhaps TRBD1 as D (5 bases). Sample: CD4+ T cells sorted from blood, taken between weeks 51 and 54, from a patient treated with tofacitinib. The CDR3 region is CASSDRDNSPLHF. CDR3 coding DNA: TGTGCCAGCAGTGACAGGGATAATTCACCCCTCCACTTT.